This T cell receptor (beta chain) was observed in a study of cytomegalovirus exposure and HLA in healthy donors. Regarding the study as a whole: No immune exposure information besides CMV serostatus was available.

The V and J ends lost 1 base and 3 bases respectively, with 7 bases between them. The CDR3 spans 14 residues. Germline assignment: CDR1 SGHRS and CDR2 YFSETQ. PCR was performed using 60 Vbeta and 13 Jbeta primers. Clones were sequenced by immunoSEQ multiplex PCR, and TCRdb holds only the in-frame ones, with some missing. The sample shows roughly 120,000 clones, about 81% of them seen only once. About this clone: What it binds is unknown.

There were likely unrecorded immune exposures, though donors were nominally healthy when sampled. Specimen: PBMCs. The chain uses TRBV5-1 and TRBJ1-4; no clear D gene. This TCR was recovered from a woman aged 40 to 50 in good health and CMV-seropositive. DNA of the CDR3: TGCGCCAGCAGCTTGCTGGGAGCTAATGAAAAACTGTTTTTT. This encodes CASSLLGANEKLFF.